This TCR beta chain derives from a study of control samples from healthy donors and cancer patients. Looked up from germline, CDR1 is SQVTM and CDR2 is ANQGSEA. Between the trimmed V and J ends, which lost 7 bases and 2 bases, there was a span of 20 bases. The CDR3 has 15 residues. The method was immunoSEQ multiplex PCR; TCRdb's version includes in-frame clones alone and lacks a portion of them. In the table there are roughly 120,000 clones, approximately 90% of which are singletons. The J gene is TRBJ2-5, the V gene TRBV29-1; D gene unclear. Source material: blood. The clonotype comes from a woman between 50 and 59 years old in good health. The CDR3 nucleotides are TGCAGCGCATACCTGAACTATGGCGGACAAGAGACCCAGTACTTC. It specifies CSAYLNYGGQETQYF.